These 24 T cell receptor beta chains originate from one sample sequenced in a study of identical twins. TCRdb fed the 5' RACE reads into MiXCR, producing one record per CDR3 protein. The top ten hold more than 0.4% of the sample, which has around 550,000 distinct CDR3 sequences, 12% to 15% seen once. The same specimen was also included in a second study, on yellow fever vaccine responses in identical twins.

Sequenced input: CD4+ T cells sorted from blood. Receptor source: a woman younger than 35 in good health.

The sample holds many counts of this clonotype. CDR3 sequence reads: CATSDPSGSSYEQYF. The DNA for the CDR3 is TGTGCCACCAGTGATCCCAGCGGGAGCTCCTACGAGCAGTACTTC. This chain connects TRBV24-1 to TRBJ2-7, with 8 bases identical to TRBD2. Losses at the gene ends were 3 bases for V and 0 bases for J; bases not matched to a gene: 3. CDR1 KGHDR and CDR2 SFDVKD come from the germline V gene. The CDR3 loop spans 15 amino acids.

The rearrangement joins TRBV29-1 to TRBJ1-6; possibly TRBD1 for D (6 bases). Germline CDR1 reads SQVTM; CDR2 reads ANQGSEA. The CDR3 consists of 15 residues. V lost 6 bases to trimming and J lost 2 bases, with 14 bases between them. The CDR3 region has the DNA TGCAGCGTCACCCTACAGGGAACCTATAATTCACCCCTCCACTTT. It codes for CSVTLQGTYNSPLHF.

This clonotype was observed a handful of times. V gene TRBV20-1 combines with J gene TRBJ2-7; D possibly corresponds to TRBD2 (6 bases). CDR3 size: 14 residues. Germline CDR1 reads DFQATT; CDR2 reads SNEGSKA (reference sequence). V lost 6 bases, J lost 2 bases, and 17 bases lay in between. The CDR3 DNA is TGCAGTGCCGCGGATAGCGGATTAACCTACGAGCAGTACTTC. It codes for CSAADSGLTYEQYF.

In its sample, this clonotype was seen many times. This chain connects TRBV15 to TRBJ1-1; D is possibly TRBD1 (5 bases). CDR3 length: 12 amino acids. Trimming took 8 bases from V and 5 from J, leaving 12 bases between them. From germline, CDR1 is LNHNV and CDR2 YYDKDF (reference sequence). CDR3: CATGGIETEAFF. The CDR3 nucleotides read TGTGCCACCGGGGGTATCGAGACTGAAGCTTTCTTT. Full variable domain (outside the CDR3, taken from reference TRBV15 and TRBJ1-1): DAMVIQNPRYQVTQFGKPVTLSCSQTLNHNVMYWYQQKSSQAPKLLFHYYDKDFNNEADTPDNFQSRRPNTSFCFLDIRSPGLGDTAMYLCATGGIETEAFFGQGTRLTVV.

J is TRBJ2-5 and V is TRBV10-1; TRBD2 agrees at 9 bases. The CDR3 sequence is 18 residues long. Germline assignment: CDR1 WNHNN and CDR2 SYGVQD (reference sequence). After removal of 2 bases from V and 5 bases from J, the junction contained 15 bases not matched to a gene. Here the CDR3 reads CASSERSASGDVRETQYF. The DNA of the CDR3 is TGCGCCAGCAGTGAGCGTTCGGCTAGCGGGGACGTCCGGGAGACCCAGTACTTC.

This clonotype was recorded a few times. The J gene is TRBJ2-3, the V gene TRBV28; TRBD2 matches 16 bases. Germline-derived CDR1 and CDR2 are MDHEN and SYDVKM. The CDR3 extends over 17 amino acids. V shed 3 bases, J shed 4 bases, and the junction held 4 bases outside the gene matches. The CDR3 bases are TGTGCCAGCAGTTTCGGGACTAGCGGGAGGGCGGCAGATACGCAGTATTTT. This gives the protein CASSFGTSGRAADTQYF.

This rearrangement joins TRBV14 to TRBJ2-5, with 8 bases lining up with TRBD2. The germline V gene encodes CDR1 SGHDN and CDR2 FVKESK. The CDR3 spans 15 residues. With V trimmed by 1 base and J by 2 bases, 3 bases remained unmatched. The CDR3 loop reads CASSQGTSIQETQYF. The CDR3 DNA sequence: TGTGCCAGCAGCCAAGGGACTAGCATACAAGAGACCCAGTACTTC.

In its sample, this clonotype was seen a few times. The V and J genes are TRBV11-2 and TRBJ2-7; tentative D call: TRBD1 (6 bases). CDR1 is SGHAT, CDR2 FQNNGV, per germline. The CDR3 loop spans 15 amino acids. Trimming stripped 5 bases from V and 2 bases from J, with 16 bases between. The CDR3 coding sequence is TGTGCCAGCAGCACCGGACAGCAACCGACCTACGAGCAGTACGTC. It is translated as CASSTGQQPTYEQYV.

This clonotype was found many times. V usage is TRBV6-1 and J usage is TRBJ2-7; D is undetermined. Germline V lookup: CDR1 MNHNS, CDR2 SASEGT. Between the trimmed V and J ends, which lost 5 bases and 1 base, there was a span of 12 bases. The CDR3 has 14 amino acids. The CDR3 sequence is CASSPRTDSYEQYF. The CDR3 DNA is TGTGCCAGCAGTCCGCGGACGGATTCCTACGAGCAGTACTTC.

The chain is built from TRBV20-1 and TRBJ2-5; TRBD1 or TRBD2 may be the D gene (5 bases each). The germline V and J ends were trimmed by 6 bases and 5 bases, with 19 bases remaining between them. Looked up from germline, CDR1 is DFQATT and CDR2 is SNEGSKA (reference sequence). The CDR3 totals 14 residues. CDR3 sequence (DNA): TGCAGTGCGCGGAGGATCTCAGGGTGGGAGACCCAGTACTTC. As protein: CSARRISGWETQYF.

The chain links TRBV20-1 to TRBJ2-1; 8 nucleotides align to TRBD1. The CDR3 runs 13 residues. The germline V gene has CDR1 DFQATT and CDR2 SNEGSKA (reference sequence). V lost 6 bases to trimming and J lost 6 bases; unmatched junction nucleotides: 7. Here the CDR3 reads CSALKDRANEQFF. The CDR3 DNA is TGCAGTGCCCTCAAGGACAGGGCCAATGAGCAGTTCTTC.

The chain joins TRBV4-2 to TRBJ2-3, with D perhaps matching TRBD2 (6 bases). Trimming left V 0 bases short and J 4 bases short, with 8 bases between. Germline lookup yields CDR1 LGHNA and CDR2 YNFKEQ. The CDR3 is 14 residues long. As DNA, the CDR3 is TGTGCCAGCAGCCAAGACCCGGGAGCAGATACGCAGTATTTT. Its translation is CASSQDPGADTQYF.

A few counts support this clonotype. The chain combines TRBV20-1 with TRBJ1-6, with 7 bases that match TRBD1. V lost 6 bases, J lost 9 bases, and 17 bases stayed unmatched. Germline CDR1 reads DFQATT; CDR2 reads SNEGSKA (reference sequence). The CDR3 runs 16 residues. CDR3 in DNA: TGCAGTGCGGCTCGACAGGGAAGCACCCTCATTTCACCCCTCCACTTT. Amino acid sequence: CSAARQGSTLISPLHF.

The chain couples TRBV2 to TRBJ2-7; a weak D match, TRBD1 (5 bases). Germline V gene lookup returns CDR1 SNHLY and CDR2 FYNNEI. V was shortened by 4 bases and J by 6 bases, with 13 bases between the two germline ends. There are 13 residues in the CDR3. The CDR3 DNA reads TGTGCCAGCAGTGGTCAGGGAAAGGGCGAGCAGTACTTC. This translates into CASSGQGKGEQYF.

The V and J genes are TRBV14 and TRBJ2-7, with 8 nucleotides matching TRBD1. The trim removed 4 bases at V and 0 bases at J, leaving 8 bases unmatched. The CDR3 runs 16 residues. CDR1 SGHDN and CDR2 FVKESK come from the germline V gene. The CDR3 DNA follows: TGTGCCAGCAGCCCCAGACAGGGGTCATACTCCTACGAGCAGTACTTC. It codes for CASSPRQGSYSYEQYF. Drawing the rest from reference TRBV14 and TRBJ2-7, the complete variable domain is EAGVTQFPSHSVIEKGQTVTLRCDPISGHDNLYWYRRVMGKEIKFLLHFVKESKQDESGMPNNRFLAERTGGTYSTLKVQPAELEDSGVYFCASSPRQGSYSYEQYFGPGTRLTVT.

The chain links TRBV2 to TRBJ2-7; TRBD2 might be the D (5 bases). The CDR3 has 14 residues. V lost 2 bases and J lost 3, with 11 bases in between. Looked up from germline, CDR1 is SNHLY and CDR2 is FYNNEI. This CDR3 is CASSELSAGYEQYF. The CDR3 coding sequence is TGTGCCAGCAGTGAATTGTCGGCGGGCTACGAGCAGTACTTC.

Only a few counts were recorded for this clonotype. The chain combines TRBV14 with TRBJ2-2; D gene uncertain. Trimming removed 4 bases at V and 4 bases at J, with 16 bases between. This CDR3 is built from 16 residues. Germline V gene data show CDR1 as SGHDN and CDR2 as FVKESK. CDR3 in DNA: TGTGCCAGCAGCCTAATCGGACGGGTGGGCACCGGGGAGCTGTTTTTT. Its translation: CASSLIGRVGTGELFF.

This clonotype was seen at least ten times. CDR3 nucleotides: TGTGCCAGCAGCCCCACTGGTCGGGGCTACACCTATAATTCACCCCTCCACTTT. Residues: CASSPTGRGYTYNSPLHF. J is TRBJ1-6 and V is TRBV14; a weak D match, TRBD1 (5 bases). Per germline, CDR1 SGHDN and CDR2 FVKESK. Trimming removed 4 bases at V and 2 bases at J, with 18 bases between. The CDR3 sequence is 18 residues long. Full variable domain (missing parts from reference TRBV14 and TRBJ1-6): EAGVTQFPSHSVIEKGQTVTLRCDPISGHDNLYWYRRVMGKEIKFLLHFVKESKQDESGMPNNRFLAERTGGTYSTLKVQPAELEDSGVYFCASSPTGRGYTYNSPLHFGNGTRLTVT.

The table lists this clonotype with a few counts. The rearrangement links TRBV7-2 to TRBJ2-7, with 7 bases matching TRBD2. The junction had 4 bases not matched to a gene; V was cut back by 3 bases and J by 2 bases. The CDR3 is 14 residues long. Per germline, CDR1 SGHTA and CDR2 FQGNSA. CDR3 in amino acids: CASSFGRFTYEQYF. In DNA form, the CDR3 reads TGTGCCAGCAGCTTCGGGAGGTTCACCTACGAGCAGTACTTC.

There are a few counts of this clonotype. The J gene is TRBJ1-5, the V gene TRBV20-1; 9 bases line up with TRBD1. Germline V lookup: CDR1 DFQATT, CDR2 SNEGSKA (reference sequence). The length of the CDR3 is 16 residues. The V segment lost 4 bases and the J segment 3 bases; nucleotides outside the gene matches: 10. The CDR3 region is CSAMRWTGEVNQPQHF. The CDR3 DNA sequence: TGCAGTGCTATGCGATGGACAGGGGAAGTCAATCAGCCCCAGCATTTT.

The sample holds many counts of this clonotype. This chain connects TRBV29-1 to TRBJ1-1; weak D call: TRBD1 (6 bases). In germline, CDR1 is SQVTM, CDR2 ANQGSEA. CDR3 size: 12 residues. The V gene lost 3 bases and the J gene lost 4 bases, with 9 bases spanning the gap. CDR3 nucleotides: TGCAGCGTTGACAGGGGCGGCACTGAAGCTTTCTTT. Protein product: CSVDRGGTEAFF.

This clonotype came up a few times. The CDR3 here is CASSLAGQGRETQYF. CDR3 coding DNA: TGTGCCAGCAGTTTAGCGGGACAGGGGCGAGAGACCCAGTACTTC. V and J are TRBV12-3 or TRBV12-4 and TRBJ2-5; 10 nucleotides line up with TRBD1. Trimming took 0 bases from V and 4 from J; bases not matched to a gene: 2. CDR3 length: 15 amino acids.

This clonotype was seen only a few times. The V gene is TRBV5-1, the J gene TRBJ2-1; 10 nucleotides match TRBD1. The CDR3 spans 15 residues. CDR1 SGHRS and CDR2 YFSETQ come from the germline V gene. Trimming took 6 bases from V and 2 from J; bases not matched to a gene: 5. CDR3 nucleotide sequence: TGCGCCAGCACAGTGACAGGGGGCGCCTACAATGAGCAGTTCTTC. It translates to CASTVTGGAYNEQFF.

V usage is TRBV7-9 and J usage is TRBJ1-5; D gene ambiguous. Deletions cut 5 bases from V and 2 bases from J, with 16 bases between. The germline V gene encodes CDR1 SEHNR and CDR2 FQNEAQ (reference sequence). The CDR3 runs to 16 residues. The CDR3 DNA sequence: TGTGCCAGCAGCACCTTAGTGGAGGGTGGCAATCAGCCCCAGCATTTT. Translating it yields CASSTLVEGGNQPQHF.